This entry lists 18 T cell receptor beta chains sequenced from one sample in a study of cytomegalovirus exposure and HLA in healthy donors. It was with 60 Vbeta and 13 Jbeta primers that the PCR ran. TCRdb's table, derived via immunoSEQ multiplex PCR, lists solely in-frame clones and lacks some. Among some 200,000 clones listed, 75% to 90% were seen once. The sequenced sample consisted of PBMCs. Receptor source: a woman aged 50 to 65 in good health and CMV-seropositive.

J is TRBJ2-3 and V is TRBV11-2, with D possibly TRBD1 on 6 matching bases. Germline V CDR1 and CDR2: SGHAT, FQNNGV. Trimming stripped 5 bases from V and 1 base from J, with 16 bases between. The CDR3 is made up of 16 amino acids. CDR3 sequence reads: CASSRSGRQGTDTQYF. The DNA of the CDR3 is TGTGCCAGCAGCCGATCCGGACGACAGGGCACAGATACGCAGTATTTT. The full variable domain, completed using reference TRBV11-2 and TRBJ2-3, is EAGVAQSPRYKIIEKRQSVAFWCNPISGHATLYWYQQILGQGPKLLIQFQNNGVVDDSQLPKDRFSAERLKGVDSTLKIQPAKLEDSAVYLCASSRSGRQGTDTQYFGPGTRLTVL.

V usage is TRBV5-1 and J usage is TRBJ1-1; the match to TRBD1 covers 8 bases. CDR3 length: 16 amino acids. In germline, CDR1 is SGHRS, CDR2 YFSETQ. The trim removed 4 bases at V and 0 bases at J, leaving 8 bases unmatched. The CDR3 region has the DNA TGCGCCAGCAGCCAGGACAGGGTGTTGGTGAACACTGAAGCTTTCTTT. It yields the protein CASSQDRVLVNTEAFF.

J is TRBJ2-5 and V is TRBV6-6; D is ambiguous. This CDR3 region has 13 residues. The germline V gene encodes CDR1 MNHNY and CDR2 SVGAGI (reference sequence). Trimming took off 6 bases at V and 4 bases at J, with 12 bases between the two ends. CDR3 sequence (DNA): TGTGCCAGCAGAACGCCCCCCGGAGAGACCCAGTACTTC. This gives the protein CASRTPPGETQYF.

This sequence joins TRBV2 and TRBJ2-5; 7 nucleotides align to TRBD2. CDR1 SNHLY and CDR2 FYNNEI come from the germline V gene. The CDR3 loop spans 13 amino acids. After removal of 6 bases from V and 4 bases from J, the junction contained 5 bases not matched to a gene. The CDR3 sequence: CASRGGDRETQYF. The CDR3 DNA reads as TGTGCCAGCAGGGGGGGGGACCGAGAGACCCAGTACTTC.

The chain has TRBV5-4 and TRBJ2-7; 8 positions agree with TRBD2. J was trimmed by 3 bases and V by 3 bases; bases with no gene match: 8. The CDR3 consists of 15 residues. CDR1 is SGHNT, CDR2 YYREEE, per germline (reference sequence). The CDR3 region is CASSSTQSGSYEQYF. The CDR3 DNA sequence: TGTGCCAGCAGCTCCACTCAAAGCGGGAGCTACGAGCAGTACTTC.

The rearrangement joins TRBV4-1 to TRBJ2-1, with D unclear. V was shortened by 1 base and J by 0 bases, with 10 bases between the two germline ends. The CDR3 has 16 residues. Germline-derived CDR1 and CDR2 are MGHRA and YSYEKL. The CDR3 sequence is CASSQGLQGSYNEQFF. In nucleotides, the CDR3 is TGCGCCAGCAGCCAAGGACTGCAAGGCTCCTACAATGAGCAGTTCTTC.

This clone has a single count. For the CDR3, the DNA is TGTGCCAGCAGGCCCGGGACTAGCGGGGGGAAAACCTACAATGAGCAGTTCTTC. Protein product: CASRPGTSGGKTYNEQFF. The chain carries TRBV11-2 and TRBJ2-1; 15 nucleotides line up with TRBD2. V was pared by 6 bases and J by 2 bases, with 8 bases of the junction left unmatched. The germline gives CDR1 SGHAT, CDR2 FQNNGV. The CDR3 runs to 18 residues.

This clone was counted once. CDR3 in amino acids: CASSGQALGEQYF. The CDR3 DNA sequence: TGCGCCAGCAGTGGACAGGCCCTAGGCGAGCAGTACTTC. The rearrangement uses TRBV10-1 and TRBJ2-5, with D possibly matching TRBD1 (6 bases). Judging by the DNA end, TRBJ2-7 fits better; the J call may be wrong. The CDR3 is made up of 13 amino acids. Germline V gene lookup returns CDR1 WNHNN and CDR2 SYGVQD (reference sequence).

DNA for the CDR3: TGCGCCAGCAGTGACTCATGGGTAAATGACAGACCATATAATTCACCCCTCCACTTT. Translation gives CASSDSWVNDRPYNSPLHF. This chain uses TRBV10-1 with TRBJ1-6; D might be TRBD1 (5 bases). The CDR3 length is 19 residues. Germline values: CDR1 WNHNN, CDR2 SYGVQD (reference sequence). With 3 bases removed from V and 4 bases from J, the gap between germline ends came to 22 bases.

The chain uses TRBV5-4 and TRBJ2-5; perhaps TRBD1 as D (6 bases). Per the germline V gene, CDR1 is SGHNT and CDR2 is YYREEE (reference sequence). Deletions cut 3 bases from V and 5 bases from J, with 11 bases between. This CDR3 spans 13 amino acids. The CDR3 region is CASSSRGVETQYF. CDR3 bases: TGTGCCAGCAGCTCCAGGGGAGTTGAGACCCAGTACTTC.

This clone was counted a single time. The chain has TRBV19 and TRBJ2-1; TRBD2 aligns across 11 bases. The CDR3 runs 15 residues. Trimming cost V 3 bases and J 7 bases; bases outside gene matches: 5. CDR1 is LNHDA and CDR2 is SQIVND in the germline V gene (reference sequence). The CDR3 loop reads CASSMRASGRNEQFF. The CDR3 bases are TGTGCCAGTAGTATGAGGGCTAGCGGGAGGAATGAGCAGTTCTTC.

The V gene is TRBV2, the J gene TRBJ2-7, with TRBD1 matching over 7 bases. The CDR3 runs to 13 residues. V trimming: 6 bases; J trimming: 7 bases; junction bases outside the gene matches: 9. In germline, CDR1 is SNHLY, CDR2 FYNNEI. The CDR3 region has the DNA TGTGCCAGCAGGGCCTGGGACAGCCCGGAGCAGTACTTC. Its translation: CASRAWDSPEQYF.

CDR3 DNA sequence: TGCGCCAGCAGCTTTGACAGGGTGGAGGACGGCAGGGCTTTCTTT. This codes for CASSFDRVEDGRAFF. The chain employs TRBV5-1 and TRBJ1-1, with 7 bases that match TRBD1. This CDR3 has 15 amino acids. The V segment lost 2 bases and the J segment 11 bases; nucleotides outside the gene matches: 15. The germline V gene encodes CDR1 SGHRS and CDR2 YFSETQ.

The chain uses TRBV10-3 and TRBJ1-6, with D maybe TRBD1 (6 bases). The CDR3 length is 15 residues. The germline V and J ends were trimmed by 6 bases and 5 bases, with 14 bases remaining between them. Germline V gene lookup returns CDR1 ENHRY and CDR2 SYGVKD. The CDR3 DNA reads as TGTGCCATCAGGGAGACACAGGGCGATAATTCACCCCTCCACTTT. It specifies CAIRETQGDNSPLHF.

CDR3: CASSVFRTPTGELFF. CDR3 in DNA: TGTGCCAGCAGCGTATTCCGGACACCCACCGGGGAGCTGTTTTTT. The chain uses TRBV9 and TRBJ2-2; TRBD1 is a possible D gene (5 bases). V lost 1 base and J 4 bases, leaving 11 bases between the germline ends. CDR3 length: 15 amino acids. The germline V gene has CDR1 SGDLS and CDR2 YYNGEE.

CDR3 loop: CASSLRAGGYTGELFF. The CDR3 nucleotides read TGTGCCAGCAGTTTAAGGGCGGGAGGATACACCGGGGAGCTGTTTTTT. This chain connects TRBV28 to TRBJ2-2; 8 bases fit TRBD2. Unmatched junction bases numbered 5, after V lost 2 bases and J lost 3 bases. Germline V gene sequence: CDR1 MDHEN, CDR2 SYDVKM. CDR3 length: 16 amino acids.

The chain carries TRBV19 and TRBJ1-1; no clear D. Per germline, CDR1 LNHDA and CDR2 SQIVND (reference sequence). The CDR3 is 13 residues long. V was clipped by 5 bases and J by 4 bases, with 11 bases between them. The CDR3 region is CASSSLEITEAFF. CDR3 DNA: TGTGCCAGTAGTTCACTTGAAATCACTGAAGCTTTCTTT.

CDR3 loop: CASGLDRDQPQHF. CDR3 in DNA: TGTGCCAGCGGTCTAGACAGGGATCAGCCCCAGCATTTT. The chain uses TRBV6-6 and TRBJ1-5; 7 nucleotides match TRBD1. Germline V gives CDR1 MNHNY, CDR2 SVGAGI (reference sequence). The ends lost 8 bases at V and 5 bases at J; junction bases unmatched: 6. This CDR3 region has 13 residues.